Listed below are T cell receptor beta chains from one sample, sequenced in a study of human T cells and chemical hapten exposure. Each CDR3 protein is one row after TCRdb ran MiXCR on the RACE reads. The sample carries more than 300,000 distinct CDR3 sequences, 4.5% to 5.5% recorded once. The sequences come from whole blood, collected in connection with sensitization to the hapten diphenylcyclopropenone (DPC). The receptors were sampled from a woman aged 18-30 years with alopecia areata. Some clones in this sample may be carry-over from other donors' samples. CDR3s include the opening cysteine and the closing phenylalanine or tryptophan. The D gene is left open where the match is weak. For some rows the clone size is stated as once, few or many, or as a class when expanded; others skip it.

J | D | size | V | CDR3 | DNA
TRBJ1-6 | . | many | TRBV6-2/TRBV6-3 | CASSFQGWPRSLHF | TGTGCCAGCAGTTTCCAGGGGTGGCCGCGATCCCTCCACTTT
TRBJ1-1 | . | many | TRBV10-3 | CAISDEGGGTEAFF | TGTGCCATCAGTGATGAGGGGGGAGGAACTGAAGCTTTCTTT
TRBJ1-4 | . | many | TRBV12-3/TRBV12-4 | CASSFSGVNEKLFF | TGTGCCAGCAGTTTTTCAGGAGTAAATGAAAAACTGTTTTTT
TRBJ1-1 | . | . | TRBV10-3 | CASLDYLGAEAFF | TGTGCCTCCCTAGACTACCTCGGCGCTGAAGCTTTCTTT
TRBJ1-6 | . | few | TRBV7-2 | CASSSDPNSPLHF | TGTGCCAGCAGCTCTGACCCAAATTCACCCCTCCACTTT
TRBJ1-6 | TRBD1 | few | TRBV20-1 | CTVRDRGSPLHF | TGCACCGTCCGGGACAGGGGTTCACCCCTCCACTTT
TRBJ1-4 | TRBD1 | few | TRBV15 | CATSRVRQGREKLFF | TGTGCCACCAGCAGGGTTAGACAGGGGCGTGAAAAACTGTTTTTT
TRBJ1-3 | . | few | TRBV28 | CAIGFDGNTIYF | TGTGCCATCGGGTTTGATGGAAACACCATATATTTT
TRBJ1-2 | . | few | TRBV27 | CASSLQAERYGYTF | TGTGCCAGCAGTCTCCAGGCGGAACGCTATGGCTACACCTTC
TRBJ1-1 | TRBD1 | few | TRBV12-3/TRBV12-4 | CASTPTGTNTEAFF | TGTGCCAGCACCCCGACAGGGACGAACACTGAAGCTTTCTTT
TRBJ1-2 | . | . | TRBV5-6 | CASSLVGDDYGYTF | TGTGCCAGCAGCTTGGTTGGGGACGACTATGGCTACACCTTC
TRBJ2-1 | . | . | TRBV6-2/TRBV6-3 | CASSRNYPSYNEQFF | TGTGCCAGCAGTCGCAACTATCCCTCCTACAATGAGCAGTTCTTC
TRBJ2-7 | TRBD1 | . | TRBV9 | CASSTLSGQGDEQYF | TGTGCCAGCAGCACCCTCTCGGGACAGGGGGACGAGCAGTACTTC
TRBJ2-4 | . | many | TRBV7-3 | CASSLKGSWVSGNIQYF | TGTGCCAGCAGCCTTAAGGGGAGTTGGGTGAGCGGAAACATTCAGTACTTC
TRBJ1-6 | . | few | TRBV7-2 | CASRYNGGSWDSPLHF | TGTGCCAGCAGATACAACGGGGGGAGCTGGGATTCACCCCTCCACTTT
TRBJ2-3 | TRBD1 | many | TRBV7-2 | CASSYGTGPDTQYF | TGTGCCAGCAGCTACGGGACAGGGCCAGATACGCAGTATTTT
TRBJ2-3 | TRBD2 | . | TRBV7-2 | CASSLRVAGASSTDTQYF | TGTGCCAGCAGCTTAAGGGTAGCGGGGGCCTCTAGCACAGATACGCAGTATTTT
TRBJ2-7 | . | . | TRBV7-2 | CASSSRESEQYF | TGTGCCAGCAGCTCCAGGGAAAGCGAGCAGTACTTC
TRBJ2-2 | . | many | TRBV20-1 | CSARGPGIGTGELFF | TGCAGTGCTAGAGGCCCAGGGATAGGCACCGGGGAGCTGTTTTTT
TRBJ2-3 | TRBD1 | . | TRBV12-3/TRBV12-4 | CASSSGGSADTQYF | TGTGCCAGCAGTTCAGGGGGCTCGGCAGATACGCAGTATTTT
TRBJ2-7 | . | many | TRBV7-2 | CASSPGEHSYEQYF | TGTGCCAGCAGCCCCGGGGAGCACTCCTACGAGCAGTACTTC
TRBJ1-4 | . | . | TRBV6-5 | CASSSPGGGDEKLFF | TGTGCCAGCAGTTCCCCGGGGGGTGGCGATGAAAAACTGTTTTTT
TRBJ2-4 | TRBD1 | few | TRBV7-9 | CASSWGQISTKNIQYF | TGTGCCAGCAGCTGGGGACAGATTTCGACCAAAAACATTCAGTACTTC
TRBJ2-5 | . | many | TRBV6-6 | CASSYSPGLPRKETQYF | TGTGCCAGCAGTTACTCCCCCGGTCTCCCTAGGAAGGAGACCCAGTACTTC
TRBJ1-1 | . | few | TRBV12-3/TRBV12-4 | CASSTRGRGGTEAFF | TGTGCCAGCAGCACCCGAGGGCGCGGGGGCACTGAAGCTTTCTTT
TRBJ1-1 | . | few | TRBV6-2/TRBV6-3 | CASSLSHLTQAFF | TGTGCCAGCAGTCTATCCCACCTCACCCAAGCTTTCTTT
TRBJ2-7 | TRBD1 | many | TRBV12-3/TRBV12-4 | CASSLFPPRTGSYEQYF | TGTGCCAGCAGTTTATTTCCCCCGCGGACAGGTAGCTACGAGCAGTACTTC
TRBJ2-6 | . | few | TRBV6-2/TRBV6-3 | CASSYSGGPSSGANVLTF | TGTGCCAGCAGTTACTCCGGGGGTCCGAGCTCTGGGGCCAACGTCCTGACTTTC
TRBJ2-5 | TRBD2 | few | TRBV7-2 | CASPPPSGGPQETQYF | TGTGCCAGCCCCCCGCCTAGCGGGGGGCCGCAAGAGACCCAGTACTTC
TRBJ1-4 | TRBD1 | many | TRBV28 | CASSPYGTGPNEKLFF | TGTGCCAGCAGTCCATATGGGACAGGGCCCAATGAAAAACTGTTTTTT
TRBJ1-5 | . | many | TRBV12-5 | CASGLVLGQVNQPQHF | TGTGCTAGTGGTTTGGTACTCGGGCAGGTCAATCAGCCCCAGCATTTT
TRBJ1-5 | . | . | TRBV12-5 | CASGLYRDPQPQHF | TGTGCTAGTGGTTTGTACAGGGATCCTCAGCCCCAGCATTTT
TRBJ2-3 | . | few | TRBV9 | CASSAGQTDTQYF | TGTGCCAGCAGCGCAGGACAGACAGATACGCAGTATTTT
TRBJ1-1 | . | . | TRBV7-9 | CASSFNKSGSHTEAFF | TGTGCCAGCAGCTTCAACAAATCGGGTTCGCACACTGAAGCTTTCTTT
TRBJ2-2 | . | many | TRBV7-2 | CASIPKGSHPTGELFF | TGTGCCAGCATCCCTAAAGGGTCCCACCCCACCGGGGAGCTGTTTTTT
TRBJ2-1 | TRBD1 | . | TRBV12-3/TRBV12-4 | CASSFSGTVSYEQFF | TGTGCCAGCAGTTTTTCCGGGACAGTGAGCTATGAGCAGTTCTTC
TRBJ2-3 | TRBD2 | many | TRBV6-2/TRBV6-3 | CASSYSSKASGRITSTDTQYF | TGTGCCAGCAGTTACTCGAGTAAAGCTAGCGGGAGAATTACTAGCACAGATACGCAGTATTTT
TRBJ2-2 | . | . | TRBV7-2 | CATGTPSTGELFF | TGTGCCACGGGAACGCCGAGCACCGGGGAGCTGTTTTTT
TRBJ2-7 | . | few | TRBV27 | CASSSLATLYYEQYF | TGTGCCAGCAGTTCCCTAGCGACCCTTTACTACGAGCAGTACTTC
TRBJ1-6 | TRBD1 | . | TRBV6-1 | CATDKWGQNNSPLHF | TGTGCTACTGATAAGTGGGGACAGAATAATTCACCCCTCCACTTT
TRBJ2-7 | . | few | TRBV2 | CASSVTGRGYEQYF | TGTGCCAGCAGCGTCACGGGACGGGGCTACGAGCAGTACTTC
TRBJ2-6 | . | many | TRBV4-1 | CASSLRASGANVLTF | TGCGCCAGCAGCCTTCGCGCCTCTGGGGCCAACGTCCTGACTTTC
TRBJ2-3 | . | many | TRBV6-5 | CASSPDGPGVYF | TGTGCCAGCAGCCCGGACGGGCCCGGCGTTTATTTT
TRBJ1-1 | . | . | TRBV6-5 | CASSYVLTATEAFF | TGTGCCAGCAGTTACGTCCTCACCGCCACTGAAGCTTTCTTT
TRBJ2-7 | TRBD2 | . | TRBV9 | CASSTGHGGYEQYF | TGTGCCAGCAGTACAGGACACGGGGGGTACGAGCAGTACTTC
TRBJ1-1 | . | many | TRBV5-5 | CASSLLDWNRRNTEAFF | TGTGCCAGCAGCTTGTTGGATTGGAACAGGAGAAACACTGAAGCTTTCTTT
TRBJ1-2 | . | . | TRBV5-1 | CASSLEGVGYGYTF | TGCGCCAGCAGCTTGGAGGGGGTAGGCTATGGCTACACCTTC
TRBJ2-1 | . | few | TRBV27 | CASSLALGNEQFF | TGTGCCAGCAGTTTAGCGCTGGGGAATGAGCAGTTCTTC
TRBJ2-2 | . | . | TRBV19 | CASKRGEKNTGELFF | TGTGCCTCAAAACGCGGGGAAAAGAACACCGGGGAGCTGTTTTTT
TRBJ2-5 | . | . | TRBV19 | CASRITGARGETQYF | TGTGCCAGTAGGATCACGGGGGCTCGAGGGGAGACCCAGTACTTC
TRBJ2-1 | . | . | TRBV29-1 | CSAGRNLIYNEQFF | TGCAGCGCCGGACGGAACTTAATTTACAATGAGCAGTTCTTC
TRBJ1-5 | . | . | TRBV7-2 | CASSLNSAGNSNQPQHF | TGTGCCAGCAGCTTAAATTCGGCGGGAAATAGCAATCAGCCCCAGCATTTT
TRBJ1-1 | TRBD1 | many | TRBV5-1 | CASSLADRGTEAFF | TGCGCCAGCAGCTTGGCTGACAGGGGCACTGAAGCTTTCTTT